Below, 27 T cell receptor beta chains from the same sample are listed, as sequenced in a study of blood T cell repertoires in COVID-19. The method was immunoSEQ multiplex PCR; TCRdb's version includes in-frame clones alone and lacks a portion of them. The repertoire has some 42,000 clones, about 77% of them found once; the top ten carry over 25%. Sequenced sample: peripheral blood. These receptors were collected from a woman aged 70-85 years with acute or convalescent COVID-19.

CDR3 DNA: TGTGCCTGGTCCAAGGGGGCGGTCGACGAGCAGTACTTC. Its protein is CAWSKGAVDEQYF. V gene TRBV30 combines with J gene TRBJ2-7, with 7 bases identical to TRBD1. Germline V gives CDR1 GTSNPN, CDR2 SVGIG (reference sequence). The J segment lost 5 bases and the V segment lost 5 bases, leaving 9 bases of the junction unmatched. This CDR3 is 13 amino acids long. Supplemented by reference TRBV30 and TRBJ2-7, the full variable domain reads SQTIHQWPATLVQPVGSPLSLECTVEGTSNPNLYWYRQAAGRGLQLLFYSVGIGQISSEVPQNLSASRPQDRQFILSSKKLLLSDSGFYLCAWSKGAVDEQYFGPGTRLTVT.

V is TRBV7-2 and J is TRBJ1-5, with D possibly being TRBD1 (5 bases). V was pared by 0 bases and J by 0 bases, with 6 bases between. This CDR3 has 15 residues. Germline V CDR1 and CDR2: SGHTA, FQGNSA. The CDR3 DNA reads TGTGCCAGCAGCTTAGCGGGGCTTAGCAATCAGCCCCAGCATTTT. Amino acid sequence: CASSLAGLSNQPQHF.

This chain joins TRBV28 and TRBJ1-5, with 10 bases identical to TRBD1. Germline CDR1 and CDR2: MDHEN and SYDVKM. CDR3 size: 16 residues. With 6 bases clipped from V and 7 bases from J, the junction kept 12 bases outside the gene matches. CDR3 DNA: TGTGCCAGCAGCCGAGCAGGTGGGACAGGGGTCCAGCCCCAGCATTTT. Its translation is CASSRAGGTGVQPQHF.

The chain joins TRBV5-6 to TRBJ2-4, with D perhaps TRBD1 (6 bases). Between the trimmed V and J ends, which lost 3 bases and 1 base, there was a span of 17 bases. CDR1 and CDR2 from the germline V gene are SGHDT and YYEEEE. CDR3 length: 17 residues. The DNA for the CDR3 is TGTGCCAGCAGCTACCTACCCGGGACAAGGGCCAAAAACATTCAGTACTTC. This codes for CASSYLPGTRAKNIQYF.

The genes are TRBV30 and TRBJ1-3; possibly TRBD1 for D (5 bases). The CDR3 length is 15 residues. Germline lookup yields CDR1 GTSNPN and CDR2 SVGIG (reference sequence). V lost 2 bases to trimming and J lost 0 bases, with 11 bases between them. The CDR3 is CAWSYDSLSGNTIYF. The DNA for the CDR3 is TGTGCCTGGAGTTATGACAGCCTCTCTGGAAACACCATATATTTT.

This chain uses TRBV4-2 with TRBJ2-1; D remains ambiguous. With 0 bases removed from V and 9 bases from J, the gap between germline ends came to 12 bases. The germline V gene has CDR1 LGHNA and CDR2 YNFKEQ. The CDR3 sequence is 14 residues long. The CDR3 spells CASSQENLRSEQFF. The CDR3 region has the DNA TGTGCCAGCAGCCAAGAGAACCTCCGGAGTGAGCAGTTCTTC.

CDR3 sequence (DNA): TGTGCCAGCAGCTTGGGTACCAGGGGGATCACAGATACGCAGTATTTT. It yields the protein CASSLGTRGITDTQYF. The chain joins TRBV5-8 to TRBJ2-3, with 7 bases matching TRBD1. Looked up from germline, CDR1 is SGHTS and CDR2 is YDEGEE. J gave up 2 bases and V 0 bases, and 6 bases lay outside the gene matches. This CDR3 is built from 16 residues.

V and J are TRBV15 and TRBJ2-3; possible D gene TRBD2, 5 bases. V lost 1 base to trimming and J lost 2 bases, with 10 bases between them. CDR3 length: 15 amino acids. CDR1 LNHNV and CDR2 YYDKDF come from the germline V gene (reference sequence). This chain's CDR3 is CATSRVLGDTDTQYF. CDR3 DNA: TGTGCCACCAGCAGAGTATTGGGAGACACAGATACGCAGTATTTT.

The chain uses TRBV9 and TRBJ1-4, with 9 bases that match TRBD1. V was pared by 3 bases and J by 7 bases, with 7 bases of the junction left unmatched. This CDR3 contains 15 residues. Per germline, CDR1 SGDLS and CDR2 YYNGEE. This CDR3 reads CASSAEGQGFEKLFF. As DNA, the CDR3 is TGTGCCAGCAGCGCAGAGGGACAGGGTTTTGAAAAACTGTTTTTT.

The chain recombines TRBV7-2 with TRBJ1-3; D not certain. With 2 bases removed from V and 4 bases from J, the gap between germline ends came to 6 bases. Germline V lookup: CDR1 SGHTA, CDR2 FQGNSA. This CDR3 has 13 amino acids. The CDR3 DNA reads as TGTGCCAGCAGCTTACAGAACGGAAACACCATATATTTT. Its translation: CASSLQNGNTIYF. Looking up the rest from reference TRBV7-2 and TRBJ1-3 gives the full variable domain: GAGVSQSPSNKVTEKGKDVELRCDPISGHTALYWYRQSLGQGLEFLIYFQGNSAPDKSGLPSDRFSAERTGGSVSTLTIQRTQQEDSAVYLCASSLQNGNTIYFGEGSWLTVV.

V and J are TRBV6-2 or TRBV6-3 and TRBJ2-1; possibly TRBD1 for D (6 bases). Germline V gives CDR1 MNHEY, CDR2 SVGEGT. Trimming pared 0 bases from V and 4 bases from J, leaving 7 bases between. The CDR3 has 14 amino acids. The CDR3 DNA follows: TGTGCCAGCAGTTACTCAGGGGGATACAATGAGCAGTTCTTC. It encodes CASSYSGGYNEQFF.

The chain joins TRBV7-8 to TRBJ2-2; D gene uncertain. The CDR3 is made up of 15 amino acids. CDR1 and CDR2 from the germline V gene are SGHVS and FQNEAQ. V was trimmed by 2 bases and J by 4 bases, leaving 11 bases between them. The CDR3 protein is CASSLNGVSTGELFF. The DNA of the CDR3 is TGTGCCAGCAGCTTAAACGGAGTAAGCACCGGGGAGCTGTTTTTT.

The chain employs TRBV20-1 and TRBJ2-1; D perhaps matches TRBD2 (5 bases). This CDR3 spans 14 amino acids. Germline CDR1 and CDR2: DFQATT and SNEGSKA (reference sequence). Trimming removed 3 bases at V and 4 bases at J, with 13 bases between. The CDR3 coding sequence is TGCAGTGCTAGTCGAGGGCCAATTTACAATGAGCAGTTCTTC. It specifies CSASRGPIYNEQFF.

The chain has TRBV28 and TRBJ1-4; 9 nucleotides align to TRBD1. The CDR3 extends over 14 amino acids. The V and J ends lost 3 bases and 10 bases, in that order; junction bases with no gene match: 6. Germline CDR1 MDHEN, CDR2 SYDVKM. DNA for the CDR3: TGTGCCAGCAGTTTGGGGACAGGGATGGGAAAACTGTTTTTT. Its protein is CASSLGTGMGKLFF.

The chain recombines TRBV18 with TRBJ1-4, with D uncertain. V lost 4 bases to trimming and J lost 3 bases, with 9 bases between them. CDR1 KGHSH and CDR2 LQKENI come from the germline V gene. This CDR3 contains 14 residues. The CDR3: CASSLGSSNEKLFF. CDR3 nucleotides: TGTGCCAGCTCACTGGGCAGCTCTAATGAAAAACTGTTTTTT.

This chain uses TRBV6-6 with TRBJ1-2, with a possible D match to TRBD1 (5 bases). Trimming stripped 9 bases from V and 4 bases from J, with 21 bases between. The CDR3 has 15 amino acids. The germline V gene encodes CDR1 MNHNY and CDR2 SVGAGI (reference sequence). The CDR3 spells CASRRGSGSVYGYTF. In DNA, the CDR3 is TGTGCCAGTCGGCGGGGGTCGGGATCCGTCTATGGCTACACCTTC.

Written as DNA, the CDR3 is TGTGCCAGCAGTTCGGCCAGGGGGTTATATGGCTACACCTTC. Its protein is CASSSARGLYGYTF. The rearrangement joins TRBV27 to TRBJ1-2, with 7 positions matching TRBD1. V was clipped by 4 bases and J by 5 bases; unmatched bases: 7. The CDR3 runs 14 residues. The germline CDR1 and CDR2 sequences are MNHEY and SMNVEV (reference sequence).

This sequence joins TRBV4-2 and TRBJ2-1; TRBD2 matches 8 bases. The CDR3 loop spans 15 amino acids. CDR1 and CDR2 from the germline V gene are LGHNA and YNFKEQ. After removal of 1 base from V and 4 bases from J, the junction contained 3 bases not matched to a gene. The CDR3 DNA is TGTGCCAGCAGCCAAGGCGGGGGGCAATACAATGAGCAGTTCTTC. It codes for CASSQGGGQYNEQFF.

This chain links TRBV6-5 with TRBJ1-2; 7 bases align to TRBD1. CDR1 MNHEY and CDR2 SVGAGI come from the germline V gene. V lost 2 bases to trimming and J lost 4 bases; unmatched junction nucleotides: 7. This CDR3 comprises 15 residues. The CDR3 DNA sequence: TGTGCCAGCAGTTACCAAAGCAGGGGGACCTATGGCTACACCTTC. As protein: CASSYQSRGTYGYTF.

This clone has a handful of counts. This CDR3 is CASSPRAGYRTPLHF. The CDR3, as DNA: TGTGCCAGCAGCCCTCGGGCGGGTTATAGGACACCCCTCCACTTT. The rearrangement uses TRBV3-1 (or the pseudogene TRBV3-2) and TRBJ1-6, with D hard to call. The CDR3 is made up of 15 amino acids. V lost 4 bases and J 11 bases, leaving 18 bases between the germline ends. Germline loops: CDR1 LGHDT, CDR2 YNNKEL (reference sequence).

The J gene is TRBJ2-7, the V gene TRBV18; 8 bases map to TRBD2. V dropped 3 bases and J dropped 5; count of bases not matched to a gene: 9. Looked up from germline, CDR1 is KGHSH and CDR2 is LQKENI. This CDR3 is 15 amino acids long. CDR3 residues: CASSPRSGSVNEQYF. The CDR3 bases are TGTGCCAGCTCACCTAGAAGCGGGAGCGTCAACGAGCAGTACTTC.

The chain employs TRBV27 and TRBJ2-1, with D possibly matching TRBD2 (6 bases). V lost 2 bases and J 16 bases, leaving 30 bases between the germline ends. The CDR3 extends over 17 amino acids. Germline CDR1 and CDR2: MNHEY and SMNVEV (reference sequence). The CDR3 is CASSLRAGGFPLGTFFF. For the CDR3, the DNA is TGTGCCAGCAGTTTAAGAGCGGGTGGATTCCCCCTCGGGACTTTCTTCTTC.

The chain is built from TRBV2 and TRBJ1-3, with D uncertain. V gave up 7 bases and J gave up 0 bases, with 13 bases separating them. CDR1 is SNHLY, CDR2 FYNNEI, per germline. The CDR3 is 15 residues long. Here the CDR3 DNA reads TGTGCCAGCACGGCAACTCGGGTCTCTGGAAACACCATATATTTT. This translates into CASTATRVSGNTIYF.

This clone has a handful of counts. Here the CDR3 reads CASSHTRTGNYGYTF. The CDR3 DNA reads as TGTGCCAGCAGTCATACCCGGACAGGAAACTATGGCTACACCTTC. The V and J genes are TRBV27 and TRBJ1-2, with 7 bases matching TRBD1. Trimming cost V 5 bases and J 2 bases; bases outside gene matches: 8. Germline CDR1 and CDR2: MNHEY and SMNVEV (reference sequence). CDR3 length: 15 amino acids.

The CDR3 loop reads CASSERAGGKDTQYF. The CDR3 bases are TGTGCCAGCAGTGAACGAGCGGGGGGGAAAGATACGCAGTATTTT. V is TRBV2 and J is TRBJ2-3; 10 bases line up with TRBD2. The CDR3 is 15 residues long. The V gene end was trimmed by 2 bases and the J gene end by 5 bases; junction bases not matched to a gene: 4. The V gene's germline CDR1 is SNHLY and CDR2 FYNNEI.

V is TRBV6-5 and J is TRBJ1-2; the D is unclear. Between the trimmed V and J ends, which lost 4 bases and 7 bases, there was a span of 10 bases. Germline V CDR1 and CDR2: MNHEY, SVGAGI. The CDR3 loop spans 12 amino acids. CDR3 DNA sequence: TGTGCCAGCAGTTCCCTGGCAGGTGGCTACACCTTC. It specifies CASSSLAGGYTF.

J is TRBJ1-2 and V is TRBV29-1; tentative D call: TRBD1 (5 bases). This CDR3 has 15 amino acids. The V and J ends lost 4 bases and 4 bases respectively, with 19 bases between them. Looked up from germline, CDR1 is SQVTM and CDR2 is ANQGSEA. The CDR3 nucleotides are TGCAGCGTTGTTGGGGTCTTAACAGGAATCTATGGCTACACCTTC. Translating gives CSVVGVLTGIYGYTF.